The 30 T cell receptor beta chains in this list originate from one sample, sequenced in a study of T-cell reconstitution after alpha-beta-depleted transplantation in children. The library targeted TCRbeta and was prepared with unique molecular identifiers. TCRdb called the PCR reads again in MiXCR, with one record for every CDR3 protein. The repertoire has hundreds of thousands of distinct CDR3 sequences, over 15% of them found once; the top ten carry 0.85% to 1.3%. The sequenced sample was PBMCs from the stem cell graft donor, obtained from the stem cell graft. These receptors were obtained from a human donor who donated a stem cell graft to a child with acute myeloid leukemia.

Many counts were recorded for this clonotype. The J gene is TRBJ1-1, the V gene TRBV5-1; 8 bases align to TRBD1. The germline gives CDR1 SGHRS, CDR2 YFSETQ. The CDR3 is 14 amino acids. J lost 4 bases, V lost 2 bases, and 4 bases had no gene match. CDR3 sequence: CASSLGQGRTEAFF. The CDR3 nucleotides read TGCGCCAGCAGCTTAGGACAGGGTCGCACTGAAGCTTTCTTT.

At least ten counts were recorded for this clonotype. The CDR3 coding sequence is TGCAGTGCCGACGCTCGGGACGGAGCCTACGAGCAGTACGTC. The encoded protein is CSADARDGAYEQYV. The chain joins TRBV20-1 to TRBJ2-7; D assignment may be TRBD1 or TRBD2 (5 bases each). V was pared by 6 bases and J by 2 bases, with 17 bases between. From germline, CDR1 is DFQATT and CDR2 SNEGSKA (reference sequence). The CDR3 covers 14 residues.

The gene calls are TRBV5-1 and TRBJ1-1, with D maybe TRBD1 (6 bases). V lost 4 bases and J 7 bases, leaving 14 bases between the germline ends. There are 13 residues in the CDR3. Germline V gives CDR1 SGHRS, CDR2 YFSETQ. CDR3 nucleotides: TGCGCCAGCAGCCTCACAGGGAGAAGTGAAGCTTTCTTT. Its translation: CASSLTGRSEAFF.

V usage is TRBV5-1 and J usage is TRBJ1-1, with 8 bases identical to TRBD1. CDR3 length: 15 amino acids. Germline V CDR1 and CDR2: SGHRS, YFSETQ. With V trimmed by 4 bases and J by 7 bases, 12 bases remained unmatched. The CDR3 bases are TGCGCCAGCAGCCCGCCGGGACAGGCATTGATTGAAGCTTTCTTT. It codes for CASSPPGQALIEAFF.

The chain employs TRBV4-3 and TRBJ2-3; D ambiguous. Germline lookup yields CDR1 LGHNA and CDR2 YSLEER. The CDR3 is 13 amino acids. V was shortened by 2 bases and J by 2 bases, with 5 bases between the two germline ends. CDR3 amino acids: CASSQTNTDTQYF. The CDR3 nucleotides read TGCGCCAGCAGCCAAACGAACACAGATACGCAGTATTTT.

The chain uses TRBV5-1 and TRBJ2-2, with a possible D match to TRBD1 (6 bases). V lost 5 bases and J lost 1, with 12 bases in between. Per the germline V gene, CDR1 is SGHRS and CDR2 is YFSETQ. The CDR3 loop spans 15 amino acids. The chain's CDR3 is CASSAGTMNTGELFF. CDR3 sequence (DNA): TGCGCCAGCAGTGCCGGGACAATGAACACCGGGGAGCTGTTTTTT.

This clonotype was detected ten times or more. V gene TRBV5-1 combines with J gene TRBJ1-1; 8 bases map to TRBD1. J gave up 11 bases and V 4 bases, and 10 bases lay outside the gene matches. Per germline, CDR1 SGHRS and CDR2 YFSETQ. This CDR3 is 13 amino acids long. The chain's CDR3 is CASSADRGTVAFF. The CDR3 DNA reads as TGCGCCAGCAGCGCTGACAGGGGAACGGTGGCTTTCTTT.

This clonotype was seen only a few times. This chain uses TRBV7-9 with TRBJ2-1; 10 bases are shared with TRBD2. Germline V gene lookup returns CDR1 SEHNR and CDR2 FQNEAQ (reference sequence). The V and J ends lost 5 bases and 8 bases, in that order; junction bases with no gene match: 12. The CDR3 sequence is 16 residues long. CDR3 protein: CASSPRGSGGMYEQFF. The CDR3 DNA is TGTGCCAGCAGCCCCCGGGGTAGCGGGGGGATGTATGAGCAGTTCTTC.

This clonotype was seen a few times. This CDR3 reads CSAASPQAYEQYV. DNA for the CDR3: TGCAGTGCCGCGAGCCCACAGGCCTACGAGCAGTACGTC. The rearrangement joins TRBV20-1 to TRBJ2-7, with D tentatively TRBD1 (5 bases). Looked up from germline, CDR1 is DFQATT and CDR2 is SNEGSKA (reference sequence). Trimming removed 6 bases from V and 2 bases from J, with 14 bases in between. The CDR3 covers 13 residues.

This clonotype was seen at least ten times. The chain carries TRBV15 and TRBJ2-7, with D hard to call. V lost 0 bases, J lost 7 bases, and 10 bases lay in between. Germline loops: CDR1 LNHNV, CDR2 YYDKDF (reference sequence). There are 13 residues in the CDR3. DNA of the CDR3: TGTGCCACCAGCAGAGATGGGTTTGGGGAGCAGTACGTC. It translates to CATSRDGFGEQYV.

V gene TRBV29-1 combines with J gene TRBJ1-3; 8 bases align to TRBD1. Germline V CDR1 and CDR2: SQVTM, ANQGSEA. V trimming: 5 bases; J trimming: 0 bases; junction bases outside the gene matches: 0. The CDR3 extends over 13 amino acids. The CDR3, as DNA: TGCAGCGTTACAGGGGGCTCTGGAAACACCATATATTTT. Translated: CSVTGGSGNTIYF.

In its sample, this clonotype was seen many times. V usage is TRBV29-1 and J usage is TRBJ2-3, with D possibly TRBD2 on 6 matching bases. The germline V and J ends were trimmed by 8 bases and 8 bases, with 20 bases remaining between them. The CDR3 is 13 amino acids. Looked up from germline, CDR1 is SQVTM and CDR2 is ANQGSEA. CDR3 in amino acids: CSTRGGDGRTQYF. The CDR3 DNA sequence: TGCAGCACGCGAGGCGGGGACGGTCGTACGCAGTATTTT.

This clonotype was counted many times. This sequence joins TRBV20-1 and TRBJ2-1; maybe TRBD2 (6 bases). Trimming pared 5 bases from V and 5 bases from J, leaving 7 bases between. Germline V lookup: CDR1 DFQATT, CDR2 SNEGSKA (reference sequence). CDR3 length: 11 residues. The CDR3 bases are TGCAGTGCTCGACTAGACAATGAGCAGTTCTTC. Translation: CSARLDNEQFF.

The chain carries TRBV12-5 and TRBJ2-1, with D perhaps TRBD1 or TRBD2 (5 bases each). The V and J ends lost 1 base and 10 bases respectively, with 8 bases between them. The CDR3 consists of 12 residues. Looked up from germline, CDR1 is LGHNT and CDR2 is FRNRAP. The CDR3 region has the DNA TGTGCTAGTGGTTTGGCGAGGGGCGAGCAGTTCTTC. Translation gives CASGLARGEQFF.

This chain links TRBV6-1 with TRBJ1-1; 7 bases line up with TRBD1. The CDR3 is made up of 15 amino acids. Germline V gene sequence: CDR1 MNHNS, CDR2 SASEGT. The V segment lost 7 bases and the J segment 0 bases; nucleotides outside the gene matches: 8. Written as DNA, the CDR3 is TGTGCCAGCACCGTGACAGGGCTTATGAACACTGAAGCTTTCTTT. It codes for CASTVTGLMNTEAFF.

The chain carries TRBV11-2 and TRBJ2-1; 11 nucleotides match TRBD2. Germline lookup yields CDR1 SGHAT and CDR2 FQNNGV. J lost 7 bases, V lost 4 bases, and 9 bases had no gene match. The CDR3 consists of 16 residues. The CDR3 is CASSSATSGRTNEQFF. Here the CDR3 DNA reads TGTGCCAGCAGCTCCGCTACTAGCGGGAGAACTAATGAGCAGTTCTTC.

This clonotype was counted many times. The chain employs TRBV29-1 and TRBJ1-2; TRBD1 matches 10 bases. The CDR3 consists of 15 residues. Germline lookup yields CDR1 SQVTM and CDR2 ANQGSEA. Trimming cost V 7 bases and J 0 bases; bases outside gene matches: 8. The CDR3 loop reads CSARGQGETNYGYTF. Here the CDR3 DNA reads TGCAGCGCTAGAGGACAGGGGGAGACTAACTATGGCTACACCTTC.

This clonotype was detected ten times or more. This chain connects TRBV15 to TRBJ1-2; D is ambiguous. The germline V gene encodes CDR1 LNHNV and CDR2 YYDKDF (reference sequence). The CDR3 loop spans 11 amino acids. The V and J ends lost 0 bases and 8 bases respectively, with 4 bases between them. Written as DNA, the CDR3 is TGTGCCACCAGCAGAGATTCGGGCTACACCTTC. This sequence encodes CATSRDSGYTF.

A few counts support this clonotype. This sequence joins TRBV15 and TRBJ2-2; D gene unclear. V lost 0 bases and J lost 4, with 15 bases in between. CDR3 size: 17 residues. Germline V lookup: CDR1 LNHNV, CDR2 YYDKDF (reference sequence). The CDR3 protein is CATSRDFSHRFTGELFF. The CDR3 DNA sequence: TGTGCCACCAGCAGAGACTTCTCCCATCGATTCACCGGGGAGCTGTTTTTT.

V usage is TRBV20-1 and J usage is TRBJ2-3, with D perhaps being TRBD1 or TRBD2 (5 bases each). This CDR3 region has 17 residues. Trimming pared 6 bases from V and 4 bases from J, leaving 26 bases between. Germline V gene data show CDR1 as DFQATT and CDR2 as SNEGSKA (reference sequence). CDR3 nucleotide sequence: TGCAGTGCCCCAAGGTCGGGGCGCACCACCTTGGCAGATACGCAGTATTTT. Amino acids: CSAPRSGRTTLADTQYF.

The V call is TRBV12-3 or TRBV12-4, the J call TRBJ1-1; 7 positions match TRBD1. The CDR3 sequence is 15 residues long. The junction had 7 bases not matched to a gene; V was cut back by 3 bases and J by 3 bases. The CDR3, as DNA: TGTGCCAGCAGTTTCCCCCAACAGGGGCACACTGAAGCTTTCTTT. It codes for CASSFPQQGHTEAFF.

A few counts support this clonotype. This rearrangement joins TRBV7-6 to TRBJ2-2; TRBD1 agrees at 8 bases. The CDR3 has 14 residues. Germline V CDR1 and CDR2: SGHVS, FNYEAQ. Trimming took 6 bases from V and 6 from J; bases not matched to a gene: 6. The CDR3 here is CASSKQGEAGELFF. CDR3 bases: TGTGCCAGCAGTAAACAGGGGGAGGCCGGGGAGCTGTTTTTT.

This chain connects TRBV12-3 or TRBV12-4 to TRBJ2-3, with D unresolved. The CDR3 is 13 residues long. V was cut by 3 bases and J by 6 bases, with 10 bases left in between. The CDR3 spells CASSFFSMDTQYF. DNA for the CDR3: TGTGCCAGCAGTTTTTTCTCTATGGATACGCAGTATTTT.

V and J are TRBV5-1 and TRBJ2-1; D gene unclear. Germline V lookup: CDR1 SGHRS, CDR2 YFSETQ. The CDR3 totals 15 residues. V gave up 1 base and J gave up 5 bases, with 13 bases separating them. CDR3 DNA sequence: TGCGCCAGCAGCTTGATGGCCTCAATAGACAATGAGCAGTTCTTC. As protein: CASSLMASIDNEQFF.

The rearrangement uses TRBV20-1 and TRBJ2-1; D is possibly TRBD1 or TRBD2 (5 bases each). Germline V gene sequence: CDR1 DFQATT, CDR2 SNEGSKA (reference sequence). Trimming removed 3 bases at V and 4 bases at J, with 13 bases between. This CDR3 region has 14 residues. In DNA, the CDR3 is TGCAGTGCTAGTGGCCGGGACCGTTACAATGAGCAGTTCTTC. Translating gives CSASGRDRYNEQFF.

Many counts were recorded for this clonotype. The V call is TRBV24-1, the J call TRBJ2-1; 10 bases are a match to TRBD1. V lost 4 bases and J lost 6; bases outside the gene matches: 11. This CDR3 is built from 17 residues. Germline lookup yields CDR1 KGHDR and CDR2 SFDVKD. CDR3 sequence: CATSDPGGTGASNEQFF. The CDR3 DNA is TGTGCCACCAGTGACCCTGGAGGGACAGGGGCTTCCAATGAGCAGTTCTTC.

CDR3 sequence reads: CASSWGRLNTGELFF. The DNA of the CDR3 is TGTGCCAGCAGCTGGGGACGGTTGAACACCGGGGAGCTGTTTTTT. This chain uses TRBV5-5 with TRBJ2-2; D assignment may be TRBD1 or TRBD2 (5 bases each). The CDR3 is 15 amino acids. Germline V gene data show CDR1 as SGHKS and CDR2 as YYEKEE (reference sequence). V was clipped by 3 bases and J by 1 base, with 10 bases between them.

In nucleotides, the CDR3 is TGTGCCAGCAGCTCGTTACAGGGAATGGACACTGAAGCTTTCTTT. Translating gives CASSSLQGMDTEAFF. The rearrangement links TRBV5-6 to TRBJ1-1; possible D gene TRBD1, 6 bases. V was clipped by 3 bases and J by 3 bases, with 15 bases between them. This CDR3 comprises 15 residues. Germline V gene lookup returns CDR1 SGHDT and CDR2 YYEEEE.

This clonotype was recorded at least ten times. This chain connects TRBV29-1 to TRBJ2-7; maybe TRBD2 (7 bases). Per germline, CDR1 SQVTM and CDR2 ANQGSEA. CDR3 length equals 13 residues. V lost 3 bases and J 3 bases, leaving 12 bases between the germline ends. The CDR3 here is CSVDGGGDYEQYF. The CDR3 DNA is TGCAGCGTTGATGGCGGGGGCGACTACGAGCAGTACTTC.

The chain carries TRBV7-8 and TRBJ1-4; TRBD1 agrees at 9 bases. The CDR3 covers 19 residues. After removal of 1 base from V and 3 bases from J, the junction contained 12 bases not matched to a gene. The V gene's germline CDR1 is SGHVS and CDR2 FQNEAQ. The CDR3 DNA reads as TGTGCCAGCAGCTTAGGTACAGGGGGCCGACTGACGTCTAATGAAAAACTGTTTTTT. This translates into CASSLGTGGRLTSNEKLFF.